One and the same sample provided the 17 T cell receptor beta chains below, sequenced in a study of siplizumab effects on memory and regulatory T cells (dated by TCRdb to the late 2010s). The library came from the immunoSEQ multiplex PCR assay. In TCRdb, the immuneACCESS table is reduced to in-frame sequences with V and J assigned. These tables do not hold every clone; where another copy was compared, an unresolved V gene accounts for under half, and the others remain unexplained. The sample table records roughly 100,000 clones; about 92% of these occur just once. Clones ranked in the top ten supply about 0.34% of the sample. Material for sequencing was CD4+ T cells sorted from blood. The receptors were sampled from a human donor in good health.

The gene calls are TRBV5-1 and TRBJ1-2; no reliable D call. Deletions cut 0 bases from V and 0 bases from J, with 12 bases between. The germline V gene has CDR1 SGHRS and CDR2 YFSETQ. The CDR3 length is 16 residues. CDR3: CASSLAVQAANYGYTF. In DNA form, the CDR3 reads TGCGCCAGCAGCTTGGCCGTCCAGGCCGCTAACTATGGCTACACCTTC.

The chain couples TRBV25-1 to TRBJ2-2; TRBD2 matches at 7 bases. The CDR3 consists of 15 residues. From germline, CDR1 is MGHDK and CDR2 SYGVNS. V was pared by 3 bases and J by 6 bases, with 7 bases of the junction left unmatched. The CDR3 DNA follows: TGTGCCAGCAGTGAGGCCAGACTAGCCTCCGGGGAGCTGTTTTTT. Its protein product is CASSEARLASGELFF.

The chain recombines TRBV5-5 with TRBJ1-3; the D gene is possibly TRBD1 (6 bases). CDR3 length equals 14 residues. Deletions cut 0 bases from V and 4 bases from J, with 8 bases between. Germline CDR1 and CDR2: SGHKS and YYEKEE (reference sequence). The CDR3 DNA reads TGTGCCAGCAGCTTGGGGACAGCAGGAAACACCATATATTTT. Translated, it gives CASSLGTAGNTIYF.

This clone was seen only once. The CDR3 sequence: CASSIAPGLNYGYTF. The CDR3, as DNA: TGTGCCAGTAGTATAGCACCAGGGCTAAACTATGGCTACACCTTC. This sequence joins TRBV19 and TRBJ1-2; D is perhaps TRBD1 (5 bases). The CDR3 consists of 15 residues. CDR1 and CDR2 from the germline V gene are LNHDA and SQIVND (reference sequence). The germline V and J ends were trimmed by 1 base and 2 bases, with 11 bases remaining between them.

This clone was detected many times. The chain employs TRBV28 and TRBJ1-2; the D is unclear. The V gene lost 4 bases and the J gene lost 7 bases, with 13 bases spanning the gap. This CDR3 comprises 13 residues. Germline V gives CDR1 MDHEN, CDR2 SYDVKM. The CDR3 region is CASSSGGGSGYTF. The CDR3 DNA reads TGTGCCAGCAGTTCCGGAGGTGGCAGTGGCTACACCTTC.

The chain combines TRBV9 with TRBJ1-1; the D gene is possibly TRBD1 (6 bases). Germline loops: CDR1 SGDLS, CDR2 YYNGEE. The CDR3 runs 15 residues. Between the trimmed V and J ends, which lost 4 bases and 5 bases, there was a span of 18 bases. The CDR3 coding sequence is TGTGCCAGCAGCCCAGGACAGTGGGGAAATACTGAAGCTTTCTTT. Amino acids: CASSPGQWGNTEAFF. The full variable domain, with the rest looked up from reference TRBV9 and TRBJ1-1, is DSGVTQTPKHLITATGQRVTLRCSPRSGDLSVYWYQQSLDQGLQFLIQYYNGEERAKGNILERFSAQQFPDLHSELNLSSLELGDSALYFCASSPGQWGNTEAFFGQGTRLTVV.

The chain carries TRBV7-3 and TRBJ2-2, with 10 bases aligning to TRBD1. The V and J ends lost 5 bases and 7 bases, in that order; junction bases with no gene match: 7. Germline V lookup: CDR1 SGHTA, CDR2 FQGTGA. The CDR3 sequence is 15 residues long. The DNA of the CDR3 is TGTGCCAGCAGCCCCACCGGGACAGGGGTCGGGGAGCTGTTTTTT. Translation: CASSPTGTGVGELFF.

The V call is TRBV6-5, the J call TRBJ1-1; possibly TRBD1 for D (5 bases). The CDR3 spans 15 residues. Germline-derived CDR1 and CDR2 are MNHEY and SVGAGI. Between the trimmed V and J ends, which lost 0 bases and 4 bases, there was a span of 12 bases. CDR3 in DNA: TGTGCCAGCAGTTACTCGGGAGGGACTAGCACTGAAGCTTTCTTT. Protein sequence: CASSYSGGTSTEAFF.

This rearrangement joins TRBV6-5 to TRBJ2-7; the D is unclear. V was pared by 2 bases and J by 2 bases, with 7 bases between. The V gene's germline CDR1 is MNHEY and CDR2 SVGAGI. CDR3 length: 13 amino acids. The CDR3 reads CASSYGSTYEQYF. CDR3 DNA sequence: TGTGCCAGCAGTTACGGCAGCACCTACGAGCAGTACTTC.

The V and J genes are TRBV25-1 and TRBJ1-1; D not certain. This CDR3 comprises 15 residues. V lost 3 bases to trimming and J lost 0 bases, with 11 bases between them. The germline CDR1 and CDR2 sequences are MGHDK and SYGVNS. The chain's CDR3 is CASSDPKGMNTEAFF. The CDR3 bases are TGTGCCAGCAGTGACCCCAAGGGTATGAACACTGAAGCTTTCTTT.

The rearrangement joins TRBV2 to TRBJ1-5; TRBD1 might be the D (6 bases). V lost 7 bases and J 7 bases, leaving 20 bases between the germline ends. This CDR3 region has 15 residues. CDR1 SNHLY and CDR2 FYNNEI come from the germline V gene. For the CDR3, the DNA is TGTGCCAGCAAGGAATCTAGGGGGGCCCGCCAGCCCCAGCATTTT. Translated, it gives CASKESRGARQPQHF.

The chain carries TRBV2 and TRBJ2-2; D is possibly TRBD1 (6 bases). CDR1 is SNHLY, CDR2 FYNNEI, per germline. Between the trimmed V and J ends, which lost 4 bases and 7 bases, there was a span of 16 bases. The CDR3 spans 15 residues. The DNA of the CDR3 is TGTGCCAGCAGTGGTAATAGGGGGTTGAGCGGGGAGCTGTTTTTT. Translation: CASSGNRGLSGELFF. Full variable domain (rest looked up from reference TRBV2 and TRBJ2-2): EPEVTQTPSHQVTQMGQEVILRCVPISNHLYFYWYRQILGQKVEFLVSFYNNEISEKSEIFDDQFSVERPDGSNFTLKIRSTKLEDSAMYFCASSGNRGLSGELFFGEGSRLTVL.

The chain has TRBV7-9 and TRBJ1-2; D is unresolved. The CDR3 is made up of 13 amino acids. The V end was cut by 4 bases, the J end by 1 base, with 7 bases between. CDR1 SEHNR and CDR2 FQNEAQ come from the germline V gene (reference sequence). The CDR3 here is CASSSGDNYGYTF. In nucleotides, the CDR3 is TGTGCCAGCAGCTCCGGAGATAACTATGGCTACACCTTC.

CDR3 bases: TGTGCCAGCAGCTCCGGACTCAGCTCTGGGGCCAACGTCCTGACTTTC. This sequence encodes CASSSGLSSGANVLTF. The chain combines TRBV7-2 with TRBJ2-6, with D maybe TRBD2 (5 bases). Deletions cut 4 bases from V and 0 bases from J, with 10 bases between. Germline values: CDR1 SGHTA, CDR2 FQGNSA. This CDR3 spans 16 amino acids.

The gene calls are TRBV15 and TRBJ2-1; D call uncertain. Germline V gives CDR1 LNHNV, CDR2 YYDKDF (reference sequence). With 4 bases removed from V and 13 bases from J, the gap between germline ends came to 14 bases. CDR3 length: 12 residues. The CDR3 bases are TGTGCCACCAGCACTATCACGGGCCGTCAGTTCTTC. Translation: CATSTITGRQFF.

The V and J genes are TRBV7-8 and TRBJ2-7, with TRBD1 as a possible D gene (5 bases). The germline gives CDR1 SGHVS, CDR2 FQNEAQ. The CDR3 runs to 13 residues. V was shortened by 1 base and J by 3 bases, with 7 bases between the two germline ends. The CDR3 nucleotides read TGTGCCAGCAGCTTAGAAGACAGCTACGAGCAGTACTTC. It codes for CASSLEDSYEQYF.

This clone showed up just once. Other DNA sequences from this sample encode an identical CDR3 as well. The rearrangement joins TRBV19 to TRBJ1-5; 7 nucleotides match TRBD1. J was trimmed by 2 bases and V by 2 bases; bases with no gene match: 0. The CDR3 runs to 14 residues. Germline CDR1 is LNHDA and CDR2 is SQIVND (reference sequence). The CDR3 DNA sequence: TGTGCCAGTAGTATAACAGGGGGCAATCAGCCCCAGCATTTT. This gives the protein CASSITGGNQPQHF.